What follows describes a single T cell receptor (beta chain). Its antigen remains unidentified. Per-base quality was not reported, and no clone a single base away is much larger than it. Library preparation used the immunoSEQ multiplex PCR assay. The hsTCRB Kit was used according to the manufacturer's protocol to amplify rearranged TCR beta chain sequences. Sequencing of TCRB libraries was carried out on an Illumina MiSeq. The source study handled its data this way. The proprietary platform of the kit vendor was used for demultiplexing, trimming and gene mapping. TCRdb carries this immuneACCESS record with in-frame sequences only. Its versions omit some clonotypes, under half of them owing to an unresolved V gene in the studies checked, with the rest unexplained. V and J calls and clone size are copied from that table; D and trimming were computed from the DNA. The sample yields about 30,000 clones; nearly 90% were counted once. Around 20% of the sample lies in the top ten.

Looking up the germline V gene yields CDR1 KGHSH and CDR2 LQKENI. For this chain, trimming is 1 base at the V end and 1 base at the J end, and the number of junction bases without a gene match is 3. The CDR3 sequence holds 15 residues, the cysteine and phenylalanine included. The CDR3 DNA has 45 bases and is translated from base 1. The time point label, read with the paper, signifies: week 11, during vaccination. A 20-mer mutant IDH1 peptide at 300 micrograms in Montanide made up each vaccine dose, which was injected subcutaneously together with topical imiquimod. Newly diagnosed WHO grade 3 or 4 IDH1-mutant astrocytomas showing loss of nuclear ATRX were present in the donors. The samples were drawn from NOA16, a multicentre, single-arm, open-label phase I trial in Germany that tested a mutant IDH1 peptide vaccine in humans for the first time. Genomic DNA for TCRB sequencing was extracted from EDTA blood using the DNeasy Blood and Tissue Kit.

These data come from a study of a mutant IDH1 vaccine in newly diagnosed glioma (dated by TCRdb to the early 2020s). About the investigation overall: Patients were given eight vaccinations, in weeks 1, 3, 5, 7, 11, 15, 19 and 23, which matched visits V03 through V10. Vaccination started 4-6 weeks after radiotherapy alone, or was given together with temozolomide cycles in the groups whose treatment included chemotherapy. Longitudinal TCRB deep sequencing was done for some 26 treated patients, wherever samples were available for exploratory analyses. Prior to enrollment, patients had been given standard therapy consisting of radiotherapy alone, temozolomide alone, or radiochemotherapy with temozolomide, with the combination given to most patients. Of the 25 to 40 patients who were treated, about 60% were male and about 40% were female, and the mean age was about 40 years. Peripheral blood was drawn at six visits: V03 (baseline), V05, V07, V10, V12 and V13. Paper-wide results and their limitations: Immune responses induced by the vaccine were seen in approximately 93% of patients across multiple MHC alleles. Changes in the top peripheral T cell clonotypes picked up by TCRB sequencing did not appear to be linked to pseudoprogression. The authors stated that sample limitations prevented analyses of patient blood samples from being reproduced. PBMC samples for TCRB deep sequencing were selected based on availability.

The sequenced sample was PBMCs, obtained from a glioma patient whose treatment included an IDH1 peptide vaccine. This receptor was obtained from a man aged 18-30 years with glioma. The chain is encoded by TRBV18 joined to TRBJ1-2; TRBD1 lines up with 7 middle nucleotides. The bases are TGTGCCAGCTCACCACGAGGGGGCGATAACTATGGCTACACCTTC. Protein translation: CASSPRGGDNYGYTF.